This TCR beta chain was observed in a study of blood T cell repertoires in COVID-19. As for the study in general: The cDNA or gDNA used as material had been derived from T cells, B-cell-depleted T cells, or PBMCs.

Before being deemed recovered, Cohort 3 donors had two negative PCRs, clearance, or symptom resolution. This clone has more than one count but fewer than ten. Clones were read by immunoSEQ multiplex PCR, and TCRdb kept only the in-frame ones, dropping some. The sample lists around 150,000 clones, nearly 80% occurring once. The CDR3 has 12 amino acids. Looked up from germline, CDR1 is LNHDA and CDR2 is SQIVND (reference sequence). V shed 3 bases and J shed 4 bases, with 6 bases lying between them. This sequence joins TRBV19 and TRBJ1-2; possibly TRBD1 for D (6 bases). Sequenced sample: PBMCs or T cells enriched from blood (not recorded which). This receptor was obtained from a woman aged 50 to 60 who had recovered from COVID-19. CDR3 sequence (DNA): TGTGCCAGTAGTATGGACAGCTATGGCTACACCTTC. Protein product: CASSMDSYGYTF.